A selection of T cell receptor beta chains follows, all from one sample in a study of neurological immune-mediated disorders. Each CDR3 protein gets one entry after TCRdb re-called the 5' RACE reads with MiXCR. Among about 62,000 distinct CDR3 sequences listed, approximately 4.6% were seen once. What was sequenced was PBMCs. The origin of the receptors is a woman aged 50 to 65 with multiple sclerosis. The CDR3 runs from the conserved cysteine through the conserved F or W. D genes are given only for firm matches. Size tells how often a clone was seen (once, few, many) or the class of an expanded clone, and some rows leave it out.

d_call,clone_size,j_call,v_call,cdr3_nt,cdr3_aa
NA,many,TRBJ2-3,TRBV10-3,TGTGCCATAAGTGGAGAAGATACGCAGTATTTT,CAISGEDTQYF
NA,few,TRBJ1-6,TRBV14,TGTGCCAGCAGCCCAAGAGTATTTACGACCCTCAACTTT,CASSPRVFTTLNF
TRBD2,many,TRBJ2-3,TRBV9,TGTGCCAGCAGCACCCGAGCGGGGGGCACAGATACGCAGTATTTT,CASSTRAGGTDTQYF
TRBD1,NA,TRBJ2-5,TRBV7-2,TGTGCCAGCAGCTTAGTAGGACGACAGGGGCAAGAGACCCAGTACTTC,CASSLVGRQGQETQYF
NA,many,TRBJ2-7,TRBV2,TGTGCCAGCAGTGAACTATTACAGGGTTACTACTACGAGCAGTACTTC,CASSELLQGYYYEQYF
NA,few,TRBJ1-1,TRBV6-2/TRBV6-3,TGTGCCAGCAGTGTGGGAGGAACGAACACTGAAGCTTTCTTT,CASSVGGTNTEAFF
NA,many,TRBJ2-5,TRBV6-7,TGTGCCAGCTCTTGCCGGGAAGAGACCCAGTACTTC,CASSCREETQYF
TRBD2,many,TRBJ2-1,TRBV5-1,TGCGCCAGCAGCTTAGTAGCGGGGGGGTTTGATGAGCAGTTCTTC,CASSLVAGGFDEQFF
TRBD1,NA,TRBJ1-1,TRBV19,TGTGCCAGTAGTATCCGGGACAGGAACACTGAAGCTTTCTTT,CASSIRDRNTEAFF
NA,few,TRBJ2-1,TRBV7-9,TGTGCCAGCAGCTTTCTTTTCGATGAGCAGTTCTTC,CASSFLFDEQFF
TRBD1,many,TRBJ1-5,TRBV5-5,TGTGCCAGCAGCACGGACAGGGCCATGCAGCCCCAGCATTTT,CASSTDRAMQPQHF
NA,many,TRBJ2-7,TRBV7-2,TGTGCCAGCAGCTTAGTACGTTCCGGCTACGAGCAGTACTTC,CASSLVRSGYEQYF
NA,many,TRBJ1-3,TRBV5-1,TGCGCCAGCAGCTCAACAGGGATTGGAAACACCATATATTTT,CASSSTGIGNTIYF
NA,many,TRBJ1-5,TRBV7-8,TGTGCCAGCAGCTTATTCCGACGACAGAACAATCAGCCCCAGCATTTT,CASSLFRRQNNQPQHF
NA,medium-sized,TRBJ2-6,TRBV15,TGTGCCACCAGCAGAGATACAAGCTCTGGGGCCAACGTCCTGACTTTC,CATSRDTSSGANVLTF
TRBD2,many,TRBJ2-3,TRBV10-1,TGCGCCAGCAGTGCCTCGGGACTAGCGGGGGCAGATACGCAGTATTTT,CASSASGLAGADTQYF
NA,few,TRBJ1-2,TRBV4-1,TGCGCCAGCAGCCAAGATGCGGTTGGCTACACCTTC,CASSQDAVGYTF
NA,many,TRBJ2-2,TRBV2,TGTGCCAGCAGTGAAACGGGGGGCAACACCGGGGAGCTGTTTTTT,CASSETGGNTGELFF
NA,many,TRBJ2-1,TRBV6-4,TGTGCCAGCAGTGACGGGGCGGGGGCAAACCATGAGCAGTTCTTC,CASSDGAGANHEQFF
NA,many,TRBJ1-6,TRBV12-3/TRBV12-4,TGTGCCAGCAGTTTTGGGGCCTTGTCAAATTCACCCCTCCACTTT,CASSFGALSNSPLHF
NA,many,TRBJ1-1,TRBV5-1,TGCGCCAGCAGCTTGGCCACGGGGACAAGTCGTGTGAACACTGAAGCTTTCTTT,CASSLATGTSRVNTEAFF
NA,many,TRBJ2-7,TRBV20-1,TGCAGTGCTTCGACCGCCGGGGAGCAGTACTTC,CSASTAGEQYF
TRBD1,NA,TRBJ1-1,TRBV4-1,TGCGCCAGCAGCCATATCTTCCAGGGGGGGGACACTGAAGCTTTCTTT,CASSHIFQGGDTEAFF
NA,many,TRBJ2-3,TRBV5-1,TGCGCCAGCAGCTTGGAGCATAGTGCAGATACGCAGTATTTT,CASSLEHSADTQYF
NA,many,TRBJ1-5,TRBV27,TGTGCCAGCAGTACGCAGGGTAGGCCCCAGCATTTT,CASSTQGRPQHF
NA,many,TRBJ1-2,TRBV21-1,TGTGCCAGCACGAACGCAGGGTTAGGTGGCTACACCTTC,CASTNAGLGGYTF
TRBD1,many,TRBJ2-5,TRBV6-5,TGTGCCAGCAGTTACGGCCAGGGGGTTGGGGAGACCCAGTACTTC,CASSYGQGVGETQYF
NA,many,TRBJ1-5,TRBV10-3,TGTGCCATCAGTGAGTCGAGTAGGGGCGATCAGCCCCAGCATTTT,CAISESSRGDQPQHF
NA,many,TRBJ2-2,TRBV2,TGTGCCAGTCGAGGGAACACCGGGGAGCTGTTTTTT,CASRGNTGELFF
NA,many,TRBJ2-2,TRBV7-9,TGTGCCAGCACCTCCGGGGAGGGGGCCGTCACCGGGGAGCTGTTTTTT,CASTSGEGAVTGELFF
NA,few,TRBJ1-6,TRBV12-2,TGTGCAAGTCGCTTAGTGAAAAATTCACCCCTCCACTTT,CASRLVKNSPLHF
NA,many,TRBJ1-3,TRBV7-2,TGTGCCAGCAGCTTAGCGGGGGGGTCGGGGAGAAACACCATATATTTT,CASSLAGGSGRNTIYF
NA,many,TRBJ2-3,TRBV20-1,TGCAGTGCTAGATGGGACAACACAGATACGCAGTATTTT,CSARWDNTDTQYF
NA,many,TRBJ1-1,TRBV6-2/TRBV6-3,TGTGCCAGCACCAGACAGGAGAACACTGAAGCTTTCTTT,CASTRQENTEAFF
NA,few,TRBJ2-1,TRBV20-1,TGCAGTGCTAGAGATCCCTTAACGGGGGTCTCCTACAATGAGCAGTTCTTC,CSARDPLTGVSYNEQFF
NA,many,TRBJ1-1,TRBV6-5,TGTGCCAGCAGTATGAACACTGAAGCTTTCTTT,CASSMNTEAFF
NA,many,TRBJ1-1,TRBV6-2/TRBV6-3,TGTGCCAGCATCCTGGGGTCGGGGACTGAAGCTTTCTTT,CASILGSGTEAFF
TRBD1,few,TRBJ1-2,TRBV10-1,TGCGCCAGCAGTCCGGGACAGACCTATGGCTACACCTTC,CASSPGQTYGYTF
NA,many,TRBJ2-1,TRBV7-2,TGTGCCAGCAGCACATCCGCCGGCGGGGGCCTATACAATGAGCAGTTCTTC,CASSTSAGGGLYNEQFF
NA,once,TRBJ2-2,TRBV5-4,TGTGCCAGCAGCTTTTTAGGCACCGGGGAGCTGTTTTTT,CASSFLGTGELFF
NA,many,TRBJ1-2,TRBV10-3,TGTGCCATCGAACAGGACGGCGGCTACACCTTC,CAIEQDGGYTF